Shown below are 29 T cell receptor beta chains from a single sample sequenced in a study of CD8 T cells in ankylosing spondylitis. These receptors are not linked to any known antigen. Study outcomes and limitations: A motif of 7 to 9 highly homologous TCR beta variants was seen as apparently characteristic of ankylosing spondylitis blood.

Each CDR3 protein gets one entry after TCRdb re-called the 5' RACE reads with MiXCR. The table records around 430,000 distinct CDR3 sequences, 17% of them present only once. The specimen was blood, either unsorted or a sorted T cell fraction (not recorded which). The receptors here all came from a male donor with ankylosing spondylitis.

This clonotype was observed a handful of times. The gene calls are TRBV18 and TRBJ2-1, with 9 bases fitting TRBD2. CDR1 and CDR2 (germline): KGHSH, LQKENI. V dropped 1 base and J dropped 2; count of bases not matched to a gene: 3. CDR3 length: 16 amino acids. CDR3 region: CASSPRREGTYNEQFF. CDR3 in DNA: TGTGCCAGCTCACCACGGCGGGAGGGAACCTACAATGAGCAGTTCTTC.

The gene calls are TRBV4-1 and TRBJ2-1, with 13 bases aligning to TRBD2. V lost 0 bases to trimming and J lost 8 bases; unmatched junction nucleotides: 10. Germline CDR1 and CDR2: MGHRA and YSYEKL. The CDR3 is 18 residues long. CDR3 protein: CASSQEITSGRAGDEQFF. Written as DNA, the CDR3 is TGCGCCAGCAGCCAAGAGATCACTAGCGGGAGGGCCGGGGATGAGCAGTTCTTC.

This clonotype was observed a few times. The V call is TRBV9, the J call TRBJ2-1, with 9 nucleotides matching TRBD2. J was trimmed by 6 bases and V by 1 base; bases with no gene match: 11. This CDR3 contains 17 residues. In germline, CDR1 is SGDLS, CDR2 YYNGEE. In DNA form, the CDR3 reads TGTGCCAGCAGCGTATCGTCGTCTAGCGGGGCCCCCAATGAGCAGTTCTTC. It specifies CASSVSSSSGAPNEQFF.

There are many counts of this clonotype. The genes are TRBV5-1 and TRBJ1-2, with 8 bases matching TRBD1. Germline lookup yields CDR1 SGHRS and CDR2 YFSETQ. The CDR3 has 17 residues. The J segment lost 0 bases and the V segment lost 0 bases, leaving 7 bases of the junction unmatched. CDR3 bases: TGCGCCAGCAGCTTGGCTTGGGACAGGCGATCTAACTATGGCTACACCTTC. Its translation is CASSLAWDRRSNYGYTF.

This CDR3 reads CASSRTGQFNTEAFF. In DNA form, the CDR3 reads TGCGCCAGCAGCCGAACGGGACAGTTTAACACTGAAGCTTTCTTT. This sequence joins TRBV5-1 and TRBJ1-1, with 7 bases that match TRBD1. The germline CDR1 and CDR2 sequences are SGHRS and YFSETQ. With V trimmed by 4 bases and J by 2 bases, 8 bases remained unmatched. CDR3 length: 15 residues.

The chain couples TRBV7-9 to TRBJ2-7; D unresolved. This CDR3 has 11 residues. Per germline, CDR1 SEHNR and CDR2 FQNEAQ (reference sequence). With 8 bases removed from V and 6 bases from J, the gap between germline ends came to 11 bases. For the CDR3, the DNA is TGTGCCAGCGGGCGCCCGGGCGAGCAGTACTTC. Translated: CASGRPGEQYF.

The chain has TRBV20-1 and TRBJ1-6, with 9 bases that match TRBD1. The CDR3 has 15 amino acids. Germline V gene data show CDR1 as DFQATT and CDR2 as SNEGSKA (reference sequence). V lost 5 bases and J lost 2; bases outside the gene matches: 4. CDR3 coding DNA: TGCAGTGCTCGCACAGGGGGCGCCTATAATTCACCCCTCCACTTT. It yields the protein CSARTGGAYNSPLHF.

In its sample, this clonotype was seen a few times. This chain joins TRBV20-1 and TRBJ2-1; the D is unclear. This CDR3 is 12 amino acids long. The ends were cut back, 5 bases at V and 2 bases at J, with 7 bases in the middle. Germline assignment: CDR1 DFQATT and CDR2 SNEGSKA (reference sequence). In DNA, the CDR3 is TGCAGTGCTCGGACCACCTACAATGAGCAGTTCTTC. Encoded protein: CSARTTYNEQFF.

This clonotype was observed a handful of times. The rearrangement joins TRBV6-1 to TRBJ1-5; 10 nucleotides line up with TRBD1. After removal of 4 bases from V and 6 bases from J, the junction contained 6 bases not matched to a gene. The CDR3 has 15 amino acids. Germline V CDR1 and CDR2: MNHNS, SASEGT. CDR3 DNA sequence: TGTGCCAGCAGTGGACAGGGGGCGGGGGGTCAGCCCCAGCATTTT. The encoded protein is CASSGQGAGGQPQHF.

This clonotype occurred a few times. The chain employs TRBV29-1 and TRBJ2-7, with 8 bases aligning to TRBD2. Germline CDR1 and CDR2: SQVTM and ANQGSEA. V trimming: 7 bases; J trimming: 0 bases; junction bases outside the gene matches: 14. There are 16 residues in the CDR3. CDR3 amino acids: CSASGSGGQSSYEQYF. In nucleotides, the CDR3 is TGCAGCGCCTCGGGGAGCGGGGGCCAAAGCTCCTACGAGCAGTACTTC.

This clonotype was counted only a few times. The chain links TRBV29-1 to TRBJ1-2; TRBD1 aligns across 7 bases. This CDR3 is built from 11 residues. Per the germline V gene, CDR1 is SQVTM and CDR2 is ANQGSEA. J was trimmed by 2 bases and V by 7 bases; bases with no gene match: 1. The CDR3 sequence: CSGGQNYGYTF. The DNA for the CDR3 is TGCAGCGGGGGACAGAACTATGGCTACACCTTC.

This chain connects TRBV24-1 to TRBJ2-5, with 8 bases matching TRBD1. Germline V CDR1 and CDR2: KGHDR, SFDVKD. This CDR3 region has 15 residues. Trimming removed 3 bases from V and 1 base from J; junction bases left unmatched: 3. The DNA of the CDR3 is TGTGCCACCAGTGATCGGGGACAGGCCCAAGAGACCCAGTACTTC. Its protein product is CATSDRGQAQETQYF.

V and J are TRBV6-5 and TRBJ2-6; 9 bases fit TRBD1. The germline CDR1 and CDR2 sequences are MNHEY and SVGAGI. J gave up 0 bases and V 2 bases, and 2 bases lay outside the gene matches. The CDR3 sequence is 17 residues long. As DNA, the CDR3 is TGTGCCAGCAGTTACGGGGGACAGGGCTCTGGGGCCAACGTCCTGACTTTC. Residues: CASSYGGQGSGANVLTF.

A few counts support this clonotype. The gene calls are TRBV27 and TRBJ2-7, with TRBD2 matching 11 bases. The CDR3 extends over 15 amino acids. Germline CDR1 and CDR2: MNHEY and SMNVEV (reference sequence). J lost 0 bases, V lost 6 bases, and 4 bases had no gene match. CDR3 nucleotides: TGTGCCAGCAGCATAGCGGGAGGGTTCTCCTACGAGCAGTACTTC. Amino acids: CASSIAGGFSYEQYF.

The CDR3 DNA sequence: TGTGCCAGCAGTCGCTATACCAATTCGGGACAGGGAGCCGAGCAGTACTTC. This codes for CASSRYTNSGQGAEQYF. The J gene is TRBJ2-7, the V gene TRBV2, with 9 bases identical to TRBD1. J was trimmed by 6 bases and V by 5 bases; bases with no gene match: 17. The length of the CDR3 is 17 residues. Germline V gene data show CDR1 as SNHLY and CDR2 as FYNNEI.

This clonotype was observed a handful of times. This sequence joins TRBV20-1 and TRBJ1-1; 9 nucleotides align to TRBD1. CDR1 and CDR2 from the germline V gene are DFQATT and SNEGSKA (reference sequence). The CDR3 has 13 residues. J lost 7 bases, V lost 3 bases, and 6 bases had no gene match. The CDR3 sequence: CSARLDRGIEAFF. CDR3 bases: TGCAGTGCTAGGTTGGACAGGGGCATTGAAGCTTTCTTT.

This clonotype was seen a few times. This rearrangement joins TRBV18 to TRBJ2-7; 9 nucleotides agree with TRBD1. Looked up from germline, CDR1 is KGHSH and CDR2 is LQKENI. This CDR3 is 14 amino acids long. After removal of 6 bases from V and 2 bases from J, the junction contained 5 bases not matched to a gene. In DNA form, the CDR3 reads TGTGCCAGCTCGGCCGGGACAGGGCCCTACGAGCAGTACTTC. Its protein is CASSAGTGPYEQYF.

This clonotype occurred a few times. The genes are TRBV6-5 and TRBJ2-1, with 9 bases identical to TRBD1. Germline trimming cut 2 bases from V and 6 bases from J; bases unmatched to any gene: 8. The CDR3 is 16 amino acids. Looked up from germline, CDR1 is MNHEY and CDR2 is SVGAGI. The CDR3: CASSYTGTGFFNEQFF. CDR3 in DNA: TGTGCCAGCAGTTACACCGGGACAGGGTTTTTCAATGAGCAGTTCTTC.

The chain joins TRBV11-2 to TRBJ2-7; 8 bases map to TRBD2. J gave up 0 bases and V 5 bases, and 15 bases lay outside the gene matches. Germline V CDR1 and CDR2: SGHAT, FQNNGV. CDR3 length equals 18 residues. The CDR3 spells CASSPRRGVAGHSYEQYF. In DNA form, the CDR3 reads TGTGCCAGCAGCCCGCGAAGAGGGGTAGCGGGGCACTCCTACGAGCAGTACTTC. The variable domain in full, completed from reference TRBV11-2 and TRBJ2-7, reads EAGVAQSPRYKIIEKRQSVAFWCNPISGHATLYWYQQILGQGPKLLIQFQNNGVVDDSQLPKDRFSAERLKGVDSTLKIQPAKLEDSAVYLCASSPRRGVAGHSYEQYFGPGTRLTVT.

The chain uses TRBV6-2 or TRBV6-3 and TRBJ1-4, with D perhaps TRBD1 (5 bases). The CDR3 sequence is 15 residues long. Trimming left V 4 bases short and J 7 bases short, with 16 bases between. CDR1 is MNHEY and CDR2 is SVGEGT in the germline V gene. The DNA for the CDR3 is TGTGCCAGCAGTTTAAACAGGATCGGGGGTGAAAAACTGTTTTTT. This translates into CASSLNRIGGEKLFF.

This clonotype was recorded many times. V gene TRBV28 combines with J gene TRBJ2-1; 9 bases line up with TRBD1. With 5 bases clipped from V and 6 bases from J, the junction kept 14 bases outside the gene matches. Germline CDR1 is MDHEN and CDR2 is SYDVKM. This CDR3 comprises 17 residues. CDR3 in amino acids: CASSNPAPGQGINEQFF. CDR3 bases: TGTGCCAGCAGTAATCCAGCTCCGGGACAGGGTATCAATGAGCAGTTCTTC.

This clonotype appeared a few times. CDR3: CASSPDGMNTEAFF. CDR3 nucleotides: TGTGCCAGCAGCCCGGACGGGATGAACACTGAAGCTTTCTTT. The chain employs TRBV3-1 and TRBJ1-1; no clear D. From germline, CDR1 is LGHDT and CDR2 YNNKEL (reference sequence). This CDR3 spans 14 amino acids. V was cut by 4 bases and J by 0 bases, with 9 bases left in between.

There are a few counts of this clonotype. The V gene is TRBV5-1, the J gene TRBJ2-5; weak D call: TRBD2 (5 bases). The CDR3 has 13 amino acids. Trimming removed 4 bases from V and 1 base from J, with 8 bases in between. Germline-derived CDR1 and CDR2 are SGHRS and YFSETQ. The CDR3 nucleotides read TGCGCCAGCAGCAAGCGGAGCCAAGAGACCCAGTACTTC. This translates into CASSKRSQETQYF.

This clonotype was observed a few times. The chain combines TRBV2 with TRBJ2-1, with 15 bases aligning to TRBD2. J gave up 13 bases and V 4 bases, and 11 bases lay outside the gene matches. The CDR3 covers 16 residues. CDR1 and CDR2 from the germline V gene are SNHLY and FYNNEI. CDR3 bases: TGTGCCAGCAGTGCCCGGACTAGCGGGAGGGCCACTGAACAGTTCTTC. This sequence encodes CASSARTSGRATEQFF.

This clonotype has more than one count but fewer than ten. V gene TRBV29-1 combines with J gene TRBJ1-1; D is undetermined. The CDR3 is made up of 10 amino acids. Germline CDR1 reads SQVTM; CDR2 reads ANQGSEA. Trimming took 7 bases from V and 4 from J, leaving 7 bases between them. CDR3 in amino acids: CSGRSTEAFF. The CDR3 region has the DNA TGCAGCGGGAGAAGCACTGAAGCTTTCTTT. Looking up the rest from reference TRBV29-1 and TRBJ1-1 gives the full variable domain: SAVISQKPSRDICQRGTSLTIQCQVDSQVTMMFWYRQQPGQSLTLIATANQGSEATYESGFVIDKFPISRPNLTFSTLTVSNMSPEDSSIYLCSGRSTEAFFGQGTRLTVV.

There are a few counts of this clonotype. The chain links TRBV20-1 to TRBJ2-2, with D tentatively TRBD1 (7 bases). Germline V CDR1 and CDR2: DFQATT, SNEGSKA (reference sequence). V lost 4 bases and J 7 bases, leaving 16 bases between the germline ends. The CDR3 consists of 14 residues. CDR3 in DNA: TGCAGTGCTACAACCAGGGGGGCGGTCGGGGAGCTGTTTTTT. It is translated as CSATTRGAVGELFF.

This clonotype was counted between two and nine times. J is TRBJ1-5 and V is TRBV20-1, with D unresolved. The CDR3 runs to 12 residues. V was trimmed by 3 bases and J by 7 bases, leaving 10 bases between them. From germline, CDR1 is DFQATT and CDR2 SNEGSKA (reference sequence). The CDR3 sequence: CSASRTEQPQHF. The CDR3 nucleotides read TGCAGTGCTAGTAGGACGGAGCAGCCCCAGCATTTT.

This clonotype turned up a few times. This sequence joins TRBV29-1 and TRBJ1-2, with 11 bases fitting TRBD1. CDR1 SQVTM and CDR2 ANQGSEA come from the germline V gene. V was clipped by 3 bases and J by 8 bases; unmatched bases: 5. This CDR3 spans 13 amino acids. CDR3: CSVEGDRGYGYTF. As DNA, the CDR3 is TGCAGCGTTGAGGGGGACAGGGGGTACGGCTACACCTTC.

This clonotype was counted only a few times. The J gene is TRBJ2-1, the V gene TRBV5-5, with TRBD2 matching 13 bases. The length of the CDR3 is 16 residues. Losses at the gene ends were 1 base for V and 7 bases for J; bases not matched to a gene: 5. Germline assignment: CDR1 SGHKS and CDR2 YYEKEE (reference sequence). CDR3 sequence reads: CASSLRLTSGGNEQFF. The CDR3 bases are TGTGCCAGCAGCTTGAGATTGACTAGCGGGGGGAATGAGCAGTTCTTC. The full variable domain, rest sourced from reference TRBV5-5 and TRBJ2-1, is DAGVTQSPTHLIKTRGQQVTLRCSPISGHKSVSWYQQVLGQGPQFIFQYYEKEERGRGNFPDRFSARQFPNYSSELNVNALLLGDSALYLCASSLRLTSGGNEQFFGPGTRLTVL.